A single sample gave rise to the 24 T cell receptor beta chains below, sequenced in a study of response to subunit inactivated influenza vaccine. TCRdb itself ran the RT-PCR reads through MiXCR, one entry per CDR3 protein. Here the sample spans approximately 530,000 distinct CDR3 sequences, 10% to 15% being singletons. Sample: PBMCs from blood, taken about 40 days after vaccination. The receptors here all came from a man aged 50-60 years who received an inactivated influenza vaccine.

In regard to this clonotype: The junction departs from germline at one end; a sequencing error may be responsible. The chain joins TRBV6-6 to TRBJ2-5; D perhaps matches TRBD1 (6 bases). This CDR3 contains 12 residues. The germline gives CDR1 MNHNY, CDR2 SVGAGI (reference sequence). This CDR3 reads CASRGGGETPYF. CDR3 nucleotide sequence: TGTGCCAGCAGAGGGGGTGGGGAGACCCCGTACTTC.

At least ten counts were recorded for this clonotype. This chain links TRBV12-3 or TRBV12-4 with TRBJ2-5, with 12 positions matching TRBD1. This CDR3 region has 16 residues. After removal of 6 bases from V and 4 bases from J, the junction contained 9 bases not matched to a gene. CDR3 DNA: TGTGCCAGCAGCCTGGGGACAGGGGGCGGTTTAGAGACCCAGTACTTC. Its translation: CASSLGTGGGLETQYF.

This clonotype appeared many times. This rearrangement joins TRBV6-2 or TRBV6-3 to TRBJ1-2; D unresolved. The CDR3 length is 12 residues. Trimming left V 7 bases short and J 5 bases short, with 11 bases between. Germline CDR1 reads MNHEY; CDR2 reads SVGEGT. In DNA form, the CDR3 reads TGTGCCAGCACCCAAGGAGCGTATGGCTACACCTTC. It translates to CASTQGAYGYTF.

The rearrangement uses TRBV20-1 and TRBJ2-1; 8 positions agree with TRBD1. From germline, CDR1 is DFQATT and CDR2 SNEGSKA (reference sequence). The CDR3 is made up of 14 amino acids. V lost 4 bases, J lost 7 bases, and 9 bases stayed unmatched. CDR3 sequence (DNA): TGCAGTGCTAAGCATAGACAGGGGCTGAATGAGCAGTTCTTC. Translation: CSAKHRQGLNEQFF.

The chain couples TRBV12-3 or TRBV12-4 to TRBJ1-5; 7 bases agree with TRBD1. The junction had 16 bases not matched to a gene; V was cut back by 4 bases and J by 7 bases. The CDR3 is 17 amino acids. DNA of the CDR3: TGTGCCAGCAGTTCAAGAGAGTTACAGGGGCTTAACCAGCCCCAGCATTTT. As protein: CASSSRELQGLNQPQHF.

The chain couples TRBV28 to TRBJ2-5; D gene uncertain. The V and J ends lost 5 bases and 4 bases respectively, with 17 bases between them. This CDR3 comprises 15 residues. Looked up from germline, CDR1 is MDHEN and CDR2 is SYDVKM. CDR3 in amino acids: CASSQRWAFGETQYF. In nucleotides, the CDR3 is TGTGCCAGCAGTCAACGATGGGCTTTTGGAGAGACCCAGTACTTC.

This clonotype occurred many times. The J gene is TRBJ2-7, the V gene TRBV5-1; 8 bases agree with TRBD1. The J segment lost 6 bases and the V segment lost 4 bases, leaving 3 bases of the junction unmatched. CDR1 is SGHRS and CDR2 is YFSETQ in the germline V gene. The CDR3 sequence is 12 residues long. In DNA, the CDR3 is TGCGCCAGCAGCATAACAGGGGGCGAGCAGTACTTC. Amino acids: CASSITGGEQYF.

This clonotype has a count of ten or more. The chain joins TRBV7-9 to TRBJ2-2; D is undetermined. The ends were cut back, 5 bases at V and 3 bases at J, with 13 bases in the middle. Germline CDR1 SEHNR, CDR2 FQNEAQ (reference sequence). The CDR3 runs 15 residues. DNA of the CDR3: TGTGCCAGCAGCCCCCAGTTTGCGGACACCGGGGAGCTGTTTTTT. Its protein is CASSPQFADTGELFF. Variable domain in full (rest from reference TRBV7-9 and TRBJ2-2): DTGVSQNPRHKITKRGQNVTFRCDPISEHNRLYWYRQTLGQGPEFLTYFQNEAQLEKSRLLSDRFSAERPKGSFSTLEIQRTEQGDSAMYLCASSPQFADTGELFFGEGSRLTVL.

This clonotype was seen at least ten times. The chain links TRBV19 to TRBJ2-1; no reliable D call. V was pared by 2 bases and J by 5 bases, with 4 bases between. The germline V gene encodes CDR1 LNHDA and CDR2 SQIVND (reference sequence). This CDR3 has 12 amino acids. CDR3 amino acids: CASSIRDNEQFF. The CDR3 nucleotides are TGTGCCAGTAGTATAAGGGACAATGAGCAGTTCTTC.

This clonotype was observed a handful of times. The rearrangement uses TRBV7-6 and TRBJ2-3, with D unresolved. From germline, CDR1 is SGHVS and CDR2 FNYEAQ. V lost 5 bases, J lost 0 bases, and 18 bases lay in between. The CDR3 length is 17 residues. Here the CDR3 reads CASSPRETLASTDTQYF. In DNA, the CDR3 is TGTGCCAGCAGCCCTCGAGAGACCCTCGCTAGCACAGATACGCAGTATTTT.

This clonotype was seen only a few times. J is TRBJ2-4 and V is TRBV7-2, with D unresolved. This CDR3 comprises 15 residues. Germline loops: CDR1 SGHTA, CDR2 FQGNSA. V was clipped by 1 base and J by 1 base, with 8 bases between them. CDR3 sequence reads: CASSLDPAAKNIQYF. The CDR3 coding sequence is TGTGCCAGCAGCTTAGACCCGGCGGCCAAAAACATTCAGTACTTC.

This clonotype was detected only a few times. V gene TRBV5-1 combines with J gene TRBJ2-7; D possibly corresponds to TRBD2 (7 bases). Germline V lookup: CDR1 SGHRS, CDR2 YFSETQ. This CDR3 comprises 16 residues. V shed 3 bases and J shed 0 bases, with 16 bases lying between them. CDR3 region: CASSSVYGGHSYEQYF. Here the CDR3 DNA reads TGCGCCAGCAGCTCGGTATACGGGGGGCACTCCTACGAGCAGTACTTC.

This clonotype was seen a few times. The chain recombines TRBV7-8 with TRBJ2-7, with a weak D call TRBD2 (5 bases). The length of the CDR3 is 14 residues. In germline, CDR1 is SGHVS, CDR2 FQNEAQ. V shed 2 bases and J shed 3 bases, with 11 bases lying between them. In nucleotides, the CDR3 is TGTGCCAGCAGCTTAAACCAAGGGAGCTACGAGCAGTACTTC. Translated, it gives CASSLNQGSYEQYF. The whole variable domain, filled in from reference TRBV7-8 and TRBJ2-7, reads GAGVSQSPRYKVAKRGQDVALRCDPISGHVSLFWYQQALGQGPEFLTYFQNEAQLDKSGLPSDRFFAERPEGSVSTLKIQRTQQEDSAVYLCASSLNQGSYEQYFGPGTRLTVT.

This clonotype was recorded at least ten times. The CDR3 sequence: CASSSKPGQGTEKLFF. The CDR3 DNA follows: TGTGCCAGCAGCTCAAAACCGGGACAGGGGACTGAAAAACTGTTTTTT. The V gene is TRBV7-2, the J gene TRBJ1-4; TRBD1 matches at 10 bases. This CDR3 has 16 amino acids. The germline V gene has CDR1 SGHTA and CDR2 FQGNSA. V trimming: 4 bases; J trimming: 7 bases; junction bases outside the gene matches: 9.

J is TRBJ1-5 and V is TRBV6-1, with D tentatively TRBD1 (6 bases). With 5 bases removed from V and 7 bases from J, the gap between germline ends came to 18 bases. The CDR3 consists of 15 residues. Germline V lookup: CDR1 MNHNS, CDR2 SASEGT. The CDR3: CASSRWAGEEQPQHF. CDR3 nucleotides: TGTGCCAGCAGTCGGTGGGCAGGGGAAGAACAGCCCCAGCATTTT.

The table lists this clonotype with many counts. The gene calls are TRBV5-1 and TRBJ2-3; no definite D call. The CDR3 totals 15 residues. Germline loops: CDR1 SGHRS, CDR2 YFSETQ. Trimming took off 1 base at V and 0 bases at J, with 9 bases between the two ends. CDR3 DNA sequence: TGCGCCAGCAGCTTGTTAGCTTCTAGCACAGATACGCAGTATTTT. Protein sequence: CASSLLASSTDTQYF.

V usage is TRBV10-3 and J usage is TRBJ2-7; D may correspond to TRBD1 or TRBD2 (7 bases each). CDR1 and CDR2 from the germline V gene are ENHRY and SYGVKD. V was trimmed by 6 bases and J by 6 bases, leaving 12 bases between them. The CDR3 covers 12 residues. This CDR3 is CAIRPGGGEQYF. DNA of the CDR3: TGTGCCATCAGGCCAGGGGGGGGCGAGCAGTACTTC.

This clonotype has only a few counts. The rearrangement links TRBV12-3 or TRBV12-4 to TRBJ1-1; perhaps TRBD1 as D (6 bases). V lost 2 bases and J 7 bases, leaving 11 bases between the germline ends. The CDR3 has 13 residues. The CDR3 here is CASSLSGAFEAFF. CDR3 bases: TGTGCCAGCAGTTTATCGGGGGCCTTTGAAGCTTTCTTT.

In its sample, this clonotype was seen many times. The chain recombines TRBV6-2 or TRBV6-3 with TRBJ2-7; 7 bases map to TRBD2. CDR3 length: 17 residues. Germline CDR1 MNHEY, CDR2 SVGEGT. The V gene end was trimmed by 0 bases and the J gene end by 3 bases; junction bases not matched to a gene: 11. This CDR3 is CASSYSSLSSGIYEQYF. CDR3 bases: TGTGCCAGCAGTTACTCGTCCCTCTCTAGCGGAATCTACGAGCAGTACTTC.

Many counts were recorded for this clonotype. CDR3 protein: CASSFQGVSNQPQHF. The CDR3 bases are TGTGCCAGCAGCTTCCAGGGAGTTAGCAATCAGCCCCAGCATTTT. This sequence joins TRBV5-6 and TRBJ1-5, with D possibly TRBD1 on 5 matching bases. The CDR3 is 15 amino acids. CDR1 and CDR2 (germline): SGHDT, YYEEEE. V dropped 2 bases and J dropped 0 bases, with 9 bases sitting between them.

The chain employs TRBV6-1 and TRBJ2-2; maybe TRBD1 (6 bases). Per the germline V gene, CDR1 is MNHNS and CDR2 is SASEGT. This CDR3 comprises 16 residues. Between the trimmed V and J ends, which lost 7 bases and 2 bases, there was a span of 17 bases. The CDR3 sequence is CASKRPSGQNTGELFF. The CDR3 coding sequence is TGTGCCAGCAAAAGACCCTCGGGACAAAACACCGGGGAGCTGTTTTTT.

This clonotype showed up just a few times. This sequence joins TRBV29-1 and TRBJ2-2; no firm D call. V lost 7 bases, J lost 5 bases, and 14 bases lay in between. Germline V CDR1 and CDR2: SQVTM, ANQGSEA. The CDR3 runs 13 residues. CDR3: CSAMTRRTGELFF. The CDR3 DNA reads TGCAGCGCTATGACCCGCCGGACCGGGGAGCTGTTTTTT.

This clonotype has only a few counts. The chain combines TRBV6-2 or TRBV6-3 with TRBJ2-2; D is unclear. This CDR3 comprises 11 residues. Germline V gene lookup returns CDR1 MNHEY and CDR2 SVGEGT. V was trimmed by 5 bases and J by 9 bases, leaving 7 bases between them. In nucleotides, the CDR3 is TGTGCCAGCAGTGAGGCTAGGGAGCTGTTTTTT. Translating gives CASSEARELFF.

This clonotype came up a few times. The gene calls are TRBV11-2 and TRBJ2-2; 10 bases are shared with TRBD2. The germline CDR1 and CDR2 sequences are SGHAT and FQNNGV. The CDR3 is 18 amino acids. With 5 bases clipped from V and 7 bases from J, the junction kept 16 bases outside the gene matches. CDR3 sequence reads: CASSIPRSGRAQSGELFF. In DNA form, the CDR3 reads TGTGCCAGCAGCATCCCGAGGAGCGGGAGGGCCCAGAGCGGGGAGCTGTTTTTT.